This TCR beta chain was observed in a study of post-analysis software for immune sequencing data. Overall study: Patients had relapsing-remitting, secondary progressive or progressive-relapsing multiple sclerosis; some lacked subtype.

Overall study results and limits: The normalized Chao1 diversity of multiple sclerosis patients was significantly lower than that of controls. By F measure, samples from a shared preparation batch strongly co-clustered.

Turning to this clonotype: Its antigen is not known.

Unique molecular identifiers were present in the TCR beta cDNA libraries. T cells numbering roughly 0.9 to 10 million yielded cDNA molecules that totaled roughly 500,000. TCRdb itself ran the PCR reads through MiXCR, one entry per CDR3 protein. Among approximately 730,000 distinct CDR3 sequences listed, roughly 30% were seen once. Sequenced: blood. This clonotype originated in a girl under 18 with multiple sclerosis.

The DNA for the CDR3 is TGCGCCAGCAGCCCTTCCCCTGCGGGACTGGCCTACAATGAGCAGTTCTTC. It yields the protein CASSPSPAGLAYNEQFF. The chain uses TRBV4-1 and TRBJ2-1; the D gene is possibly TRBD2 (6 bases). V was shortened by 4 bases and J by 2 bases, with 18 bases between the two germline ends. Germline V gene lookup returns CDR1 MGHRA and CDR2 YSYEKL. This CDR3 contains 17 residues.